A single T cell receptor (beta chain) is shown here with its context. Authors' methods: Reference gene primer amplification in the assay estimated nucleated cell counts. Generated by immunoSEQ multiplex PCR, the TCRdb table keeps only in-frame clones and is missing some. V, J and clone size derive from that table, while D and trimming were established from the DNA sequence. The sample has about 260,000 clones; 65% to 90% are singletons. The data stem from a study of blood T cell repertoires in COVID-19. Study-wide background: There were acute and convalescent COVID-19 samples, and they came from the United States, Italy and Spain. T cells, B-cell-depleted T cells, or PBMCs supplied cDNA or gDNA.

V was trimmed by 6 bases and J by 3 bases, leaving 14 bases between them. The CDR3 runs to 15 residues. From germline, CDR1 is SNHLY and CDR2 FYNNEI. Sample: peripheral blood. J is TRBJ1-4 and V is TRBV2, with D perhaps TRBD1 (5 bases). The source of this sequence is a human donor in a cohort sampled during active COVID-19. The CDR3 nucleotides are TGTGCCAGCAGCTCACGGGGGGGAGCTAATGAAAAACTGTTTTTT. It is translated as CASSSRGGANEKLFF.